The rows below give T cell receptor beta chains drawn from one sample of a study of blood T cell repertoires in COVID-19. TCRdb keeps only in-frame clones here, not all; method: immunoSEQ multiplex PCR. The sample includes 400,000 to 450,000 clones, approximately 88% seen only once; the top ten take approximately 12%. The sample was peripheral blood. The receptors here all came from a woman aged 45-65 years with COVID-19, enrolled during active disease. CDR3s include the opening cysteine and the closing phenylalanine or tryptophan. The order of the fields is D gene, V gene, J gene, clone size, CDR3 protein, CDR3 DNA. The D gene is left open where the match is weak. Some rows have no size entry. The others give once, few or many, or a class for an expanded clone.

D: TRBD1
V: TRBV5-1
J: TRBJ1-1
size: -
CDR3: CASSVGTGNTEAFF
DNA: TGCGCCAGCAGCGTAGGGACAGGTAACACTGAAGCTTTCTTT

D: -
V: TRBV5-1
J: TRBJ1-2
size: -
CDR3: CASSPQGDYGYTF
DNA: TGCGCCAGCAGCCCACAGGGAGACTATGGCTACACCTTC

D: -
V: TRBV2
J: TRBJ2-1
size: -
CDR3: CASSGDRNNEQFF
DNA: TGTGCCAGCAGTGGAGACAGAAACAATGAGCAGTTCTTC

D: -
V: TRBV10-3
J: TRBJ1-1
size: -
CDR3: CAISESAGENTEAFF
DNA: TGTGCCATCAGTGAGTCGGCGGGTGAGAACACTGAAGCTTTCTTT

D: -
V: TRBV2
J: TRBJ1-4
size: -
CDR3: CASRGDRRATNEKLFF
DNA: TGTGCCAGCAGAGGCGACCGACGGGCAACTAATGAAAAACTGTTTTTT

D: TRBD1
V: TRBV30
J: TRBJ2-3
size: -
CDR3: CAWSRQGPDTQYF
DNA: TGTGCCTGGAGCCGACAGGGGCCAGATACGCAGTATTTT

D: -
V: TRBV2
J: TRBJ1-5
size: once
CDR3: CASSDPRVSQPQHF
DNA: TGTGCCAGCAGTGACCCACGAGTAAGTCAGCCCCAGCATTTT

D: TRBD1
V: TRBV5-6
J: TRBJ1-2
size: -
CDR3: CASSSTGGSDYGYTF
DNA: TGTGCCAGCAGCTCTACAGGGGGGAGTGACTATGGCTACACCTTC

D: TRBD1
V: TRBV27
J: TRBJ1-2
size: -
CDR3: CASLDRRTYGYTF
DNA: TGTGCCAGCCTGGACAGGCGCACCTATGGCTACACCTTC

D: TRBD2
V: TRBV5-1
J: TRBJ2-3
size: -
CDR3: CASSWSGGTSGDTQYF
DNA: TGCGCCAGCAGCTGGTCGGGGGGGACGAGTGGAGATACGCAGTATTTT

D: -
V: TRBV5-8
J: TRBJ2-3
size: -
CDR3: CASSDGWGGPDTQYF
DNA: TGTGCCAGCAGCGACGGATGGGGGGGCCCAGATACGCAGTATTTT

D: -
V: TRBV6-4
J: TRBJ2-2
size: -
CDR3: CASSAEEGLGELFF
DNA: TGTGCCAGCAGTGCCGAGGAGGGGCTCGGGGAGCTGTTTTTT

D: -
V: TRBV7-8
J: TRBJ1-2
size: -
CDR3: CASSLIQTGGYGYTF
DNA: TGTGCCAGCAGCTTAATCCAGACCGGGGGCTATGGCTACACCTTC

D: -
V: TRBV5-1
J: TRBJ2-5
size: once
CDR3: CASSLEGEASETQYF
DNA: TGCGCCAGCAGCTTGGAGGGGGAAGCTTCGGAGACCCAGTACTTC